What follows are 11 T cell receptor beta chains derived from one specimen sequenced in a study of long-term antiretroviral therapy in people with HIV. Survey-level resolution applied to immunoSEQ assay v3.0. Some clones are missing from TCRdb's copy, which holds only in-frame ones; the method was immunoSEQ multiplex PCR. The sample shows approximately 25,000 clones, roughly 80% of them seen only once. Here the sequenced sample was unsorted PBMCs, taken 0.8 years before starting antiretroviral therapy. The receptors were gathered from a young man with HIV.

The chain is built from TRBV11-2 and TRBJ2-1; 15 positions match TRBD2. With V trimmed by 3 bases and J by 7 bases, 7 bases remained unmatched. CDR3 length: 17 amino acids. The germline gives CDR1 SGHAT, CDR2 FQNNGV. The CDR3 DNA sequence: TGTGCCAGCAGCTTGAGGCCGGGGACTAGCGGGAGGAATGAGCAGTTCTTC. This encodes CASSLRPGTSGRNEQFF.

V is TRBV27 and J is TRBJ1-5, with a tentative D call TRBD1 (5 bases). V was clipped by 6 bases and J by 5 bases, with 11 bases between them. CDR1 is MNHEY and CDR2 is SMNVEV in the germline V gene (reference sequence). CDR3 length: 13 amino acids. The CDR3 sequence is CASSPRGDQPQHF. CDR3 nucleotides: TGTGCCAGCAGCCCCCGAGGGGATCAGCCCCAGCATTTT.

The rearrangement joins TRBV27 to TRBJ1-1; tentative D call: TRBD1 (5 bases). Trimming took off 1 base at V and 0 bases at J, with 12 bases between the two ends. The length of the CDR3 is 16 residues. CDR1 and CDR2 from the germline V gene are MNHEY and SMNVEV (reference sequence). Here the CDR3 DNA reads TGTGCCAGCAGTTTATATCCCGGGACGATGAACACTGAAGCTTTCTTT. It encodes CASSLYPGTMNTEAFF.

A single count supports this clone. The V call is TRBV14, the J call TRBJ2-1; D remains unclear. Between the trimmed V and J ends, which lost 0 bases and 5 bases, there was a span of 8 bases. CDR1 is SGHDN, CDR2 FVKESK, per germline. The CDR3 runs 14 residues. In DNA form, the CDR3 reads TGTGCCAGCAGCCAAGATTTGGGTAACAATGAGCAGTTCTTC. The encoded protein is CASSQDLGNNEQFF.

This clone was observed a few times. V is TRBV7-9 and J is TRBJ2-7; D is perhaps TRBD2 (6 bases). This CDR3 region has 15 residues. V was cut by 5 bases and J by 0 bases, with 14 bases left in between. The germline CDR1 and CDR2 sequences are SEHNR and FQNEAQ (reference sequence). The CDR3 loop is CASSVWGDPSYEQYF. CDR3 nucleotide sequence: TGTGCCAGCAGCGTGTGGGGGGACCCCTCCTACGAGCAGTACTTC.

The gene calls are TRBV6-1 and TRBJ2-5; D gene uncertain. CDR1 is MNHNS, CDR2 SASEGT, per germline. The CDR3 has 13 amino acids. V lost 6 bases, J lost 4 bases, and 12 bases lay in between. The CDR3 DNA follows: TGTGCCAGCAGCAACAGCCCCACAGAGACCCAGTACTTC. It translates to CASSNSPTETQYF.

The chain couples TRBV6-5 to TRBJ2-1; tentative D call: TRBD2 (5 bases). V was pared by 5 bases and J by 0 bases, with 5 bases between. Germline V CDR1 and CDR2: MNHEY, SVGAGI. The CDR3 contains 13 residues. This CDR3 is CASSRDSYNEQFF. The CDR3 coding sequence is TGTGCCAGCAGTCGGGACTCCTACAATGAGCAGTTCTTC.

This clone was counted between two and nine times. The chain is built from TRBV15 and TRBJ1-4; 12 bases line up with TRBD1. Germline V CDR1 and CDR2: LNHNV, YYDKDF (reference sequence). There are 16 residues in the CDR3. V gave up 0 bases and J gave up 14 bases; unmatched junction bases: 10. CDR3 sequence reads: CATSRDAGQGAHRLFF. In DNA form, the CDR3 reads TGTGCCACCAGCAGAGATGCGGGACAGGGGGCCCATAGGCTGTTTTTT.

The chain recombines TRBV5-1 with TRBJ2-1; 14 bases fit TRBD2. The CDR3 consists of 19 residues. J lost 0 bases, V lost 0 bases, and 5 bases had no gene match. Germline V gene sequence: CDR1 SGHRS, CDR2 YFSETQ. The CDR3 is CASSLAGTSGGRSYNEQFF. CDR3 coding DNA: TGCGCCAGCAGCTTGGCCGGGACTAGCGGGGGCCGCTCCTACAATGAGCAGTTCTTC.

This chain links TRBV30 with TRBJ1-2; weak D call: TRBD1 (6 bases). V lost 2 bases and J lost 6, with 13 bases in between. Germline CDR1 GTSNPN, CDR2 SVGIG (reference sequence). CDR3 size: 13 residues. The CDR3 sequence: CAWSLTGTDGYTF. The CDR3, as DNA: TGTGCCTGGAGTCTAACAGGGACGGATGGCTACACCTTC. The entire variable domain, with the rest obtained from reference TRBV30 and TRBJ1-2, is as follows: SQTIHQWPATLVQPVGSPLSLECTVEGTSNPNLYWYRQAAGRGLQLLFYSVGIGQISSEVPQNLSASRPQDRQFILSSKKLLLSDSGFYLCAWSLTGTDGYTFGSGTRLTVV.

The chain recombines TRBV7-8 with TRBJ1-2; 9 bases agree with TRBD1. The CDR3 has 15 residues. Germline assignment: CDR1 SGHVS and CDR2 FQNEAQ. Germline trimming cut 5 bases from V and 7 bases from J; bases unmatched to any gene: 11. Here the CDR3 reads CASSTSTGGFSGYTF. The CDR3 DNA reads as TGTGCCAGCAGCACTTCGACAGGGGGATTTAGTGGCTACACCTTC.